This TCR beta chain was profiled in a study of cytomegalovirus exposure and HLA in healthy donors. Study information: Both the approximately 120 validation repertoires and the roughly 620 first-cohort repertoires used the same platform, as reported by a later analysis.

General observations from the study: Accounts indicate the classifier identified cytomegalovirus status with strong specificity and sensitivity.

Data came from immunoSEQ multiplex PCR; TCRdb stores just in-frame clones and leaves some out. The table lists 78,000 or so clones, approximately 94% of them singletons. In germline, CDR1 is MNHEY, CDR2 SMNVEV (reference sequence). V dropped 1 base and J dropped 4; count of bases not matched to a gene: 9. This CDR3 region has 17 residues. About this clone itself: Antigen specificity is unknown.

The sample was PBMCs. The chain has TRBV27 and TRBJ1-3, with 8 positions matching TRBD1. The clonotype comes from a woman between 18 and 30 years old in good health and CMV-seropositive. CDR3 sequence: CASSLYSGQVSGNTIYF. In DNA, the CDR3 is TGTGCCAGCAGTTTATATTCGGGACAGGTATCCGGAAACACCATATATTTT.